This passage covers 4 T cell receptor beta chains from one sample sequenced in a study of cytomegalovirus exposure and HLA in healthy donors. PCR amplification relied on 60 Vbeta primers (plus 13 Jbeta primers). Clones were sequenced by immunoSEQ multiplex PCR, and TCRdb holds only the in-frame ones, with some missing. The table lists approximately 150,000 clones, 80% to 90% of them singletons. Sequenced: PBMCs. Receptor source: a woman aged 40 to 50 in good health and CMV-seropositive.

This chain uses TRBV9 with TRBJ2-1, with 12 bases matching TRBD1. Trimming at V came to 9 bases and at J to 7 bases, leaving 5 bases not matched to a gene. The CDR3 spans 13 residues. CDR1 is SGDLS, CDR2 YYNGEE, per germline. In nucleotides, the CDR3 is TGTGCCACCTCGGGACAGGGGGCTAATGAGCAGTTCTTC. Protein product: CATSGQGANEQFF.

The chain links TRBV2 to TRBJ2-5; the match to TRBD2 covers 13 bases. J gave up 2 bases and V 4 bases, and 1 base lay outside the gene matches. CDR1 and CDR2 (germline): SNHLY, FYNNEI. The CDR3 covers 15 residues. CDR3: CASSGGLAGQETQYF. The CDR3, as DNA: TGTGCCAGCAGTGGGGGACTAGCGGGGCAAGAGACCCAGTACTTC.

The chain employs TRBV30 and TRBJ1-5, with a possible D match to TRBD1 (6 bases). Per the germline V gene, CDR1 is GTSNPN and CDR2 is SVGIG (reference sequence). This CDR3 has 13 residues. V gave up 5 bases and J gave up 5 bases, with 13 bases separating them. The CDR3 spells CAWDRQDHQPQHF. The CDR3 DNA is TGTGCCTGGGATAGACAGGACCATCAGCCCCAGCATTTT.

The gene calls are TRBV19 and TRBJ2-1; 8 bases map to TRBD2. Germline lookup yields CDR1 LNHDA and CDR2 SQIVND (reference sequence). The CDR3 sequence is 15 residues long. Trimming at V came to 5 bases and at J to 7 bases, leaving 10 bases not matched to a gene. CDR3 nucleotides: TGTGCCAGTAGTGCTAGCTACGGGAGGGGGAATGAGCAGTTCTTC. This sequence encodes CASSASYGRGNEQFF.